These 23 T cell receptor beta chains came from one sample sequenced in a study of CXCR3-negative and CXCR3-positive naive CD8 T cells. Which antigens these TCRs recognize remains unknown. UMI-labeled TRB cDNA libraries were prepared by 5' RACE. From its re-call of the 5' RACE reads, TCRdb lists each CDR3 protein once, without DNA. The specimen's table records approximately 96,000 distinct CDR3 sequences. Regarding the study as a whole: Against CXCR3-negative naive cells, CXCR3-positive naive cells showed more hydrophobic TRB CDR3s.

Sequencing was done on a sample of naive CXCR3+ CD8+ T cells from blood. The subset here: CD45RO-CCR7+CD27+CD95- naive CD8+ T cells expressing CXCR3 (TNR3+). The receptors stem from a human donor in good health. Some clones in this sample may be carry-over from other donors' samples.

The CDR3 spells CASSEEEQHYNEQFF. The chain recombines TRBV9 with TRBJ2-1; TCRdb reports TRBD2, a call that lacks DNA to check it against. Germline CDR1 SGDLS, CDR2 YYNGEE. This CDR3 region has 15 residues.

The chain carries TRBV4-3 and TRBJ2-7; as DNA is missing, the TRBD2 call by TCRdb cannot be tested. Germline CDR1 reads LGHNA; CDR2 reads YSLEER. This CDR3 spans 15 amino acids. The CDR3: CASSQDWDYRYEQYF.

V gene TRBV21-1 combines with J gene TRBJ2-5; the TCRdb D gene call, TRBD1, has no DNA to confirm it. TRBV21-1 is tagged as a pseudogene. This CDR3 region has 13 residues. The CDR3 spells CASRPWGQETQYF.

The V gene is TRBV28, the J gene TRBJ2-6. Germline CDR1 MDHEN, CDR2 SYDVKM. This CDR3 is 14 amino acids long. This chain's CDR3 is CASSFSSGANVLTF.

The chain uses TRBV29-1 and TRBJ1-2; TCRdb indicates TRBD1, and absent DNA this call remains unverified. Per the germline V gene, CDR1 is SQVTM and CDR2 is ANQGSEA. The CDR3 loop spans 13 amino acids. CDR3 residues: CSVGTGVGRGYTF.

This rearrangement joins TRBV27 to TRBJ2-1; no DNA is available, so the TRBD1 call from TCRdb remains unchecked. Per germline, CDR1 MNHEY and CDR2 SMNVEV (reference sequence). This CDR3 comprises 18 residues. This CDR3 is CASSLWDRGRRAYNEQFF.

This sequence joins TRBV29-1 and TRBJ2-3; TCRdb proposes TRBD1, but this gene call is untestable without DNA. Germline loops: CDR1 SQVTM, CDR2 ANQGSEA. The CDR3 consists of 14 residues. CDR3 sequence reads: CSVGQGLGTDTQYF.

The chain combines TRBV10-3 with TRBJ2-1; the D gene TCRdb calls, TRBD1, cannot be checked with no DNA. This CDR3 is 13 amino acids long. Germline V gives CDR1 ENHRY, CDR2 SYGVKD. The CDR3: CAISERGHNEQFF.

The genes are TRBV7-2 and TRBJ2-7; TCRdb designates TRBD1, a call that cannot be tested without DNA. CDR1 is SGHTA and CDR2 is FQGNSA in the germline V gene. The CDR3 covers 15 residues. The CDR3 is CASSLGGLGAYEQYF.

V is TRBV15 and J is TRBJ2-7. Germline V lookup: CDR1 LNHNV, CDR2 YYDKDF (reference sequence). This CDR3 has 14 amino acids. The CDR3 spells CATSRDILDYEQYF.

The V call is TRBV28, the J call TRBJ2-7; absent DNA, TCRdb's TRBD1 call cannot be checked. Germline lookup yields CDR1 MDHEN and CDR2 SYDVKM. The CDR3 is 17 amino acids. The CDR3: CASSLLSPGGAAREQYF.

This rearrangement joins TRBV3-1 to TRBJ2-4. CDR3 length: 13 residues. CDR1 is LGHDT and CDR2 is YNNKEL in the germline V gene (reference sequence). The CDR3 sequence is CASSQPAENIQYF.

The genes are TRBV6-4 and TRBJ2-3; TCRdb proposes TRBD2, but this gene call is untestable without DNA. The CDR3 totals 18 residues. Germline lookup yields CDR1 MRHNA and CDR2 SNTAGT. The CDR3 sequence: CASRTTSGGPLSTDTQYF.

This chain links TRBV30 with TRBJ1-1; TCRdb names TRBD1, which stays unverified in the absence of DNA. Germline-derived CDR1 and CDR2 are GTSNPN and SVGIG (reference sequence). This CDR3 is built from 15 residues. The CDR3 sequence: CAWADRDRENTEAFF. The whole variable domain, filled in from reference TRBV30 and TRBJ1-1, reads SQTIHQWPATLVQPVGSPLSLECTVEGTSNPNLYWYRQAAGRGLQLLFYSVGIGQISSEVPQNLSASRPQDRQFILSSKKLLLSDSGFYLCAWADRDRENTEAFFGQGTRLTVV.

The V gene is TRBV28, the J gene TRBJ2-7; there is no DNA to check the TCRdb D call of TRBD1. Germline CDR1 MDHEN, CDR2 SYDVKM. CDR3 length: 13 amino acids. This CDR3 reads CASSLTGVDEQYF.

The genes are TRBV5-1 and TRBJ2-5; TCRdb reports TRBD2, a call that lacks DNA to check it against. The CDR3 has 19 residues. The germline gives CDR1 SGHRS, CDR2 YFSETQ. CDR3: CASSLARGLAGTIQETQYF.

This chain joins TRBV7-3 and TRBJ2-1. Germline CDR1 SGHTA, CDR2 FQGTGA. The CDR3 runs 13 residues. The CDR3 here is CASSSTGIDGQFF.

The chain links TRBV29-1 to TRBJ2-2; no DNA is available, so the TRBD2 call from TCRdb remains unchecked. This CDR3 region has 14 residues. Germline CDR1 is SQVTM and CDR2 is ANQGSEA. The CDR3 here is CSGRRGQDTGELFF.

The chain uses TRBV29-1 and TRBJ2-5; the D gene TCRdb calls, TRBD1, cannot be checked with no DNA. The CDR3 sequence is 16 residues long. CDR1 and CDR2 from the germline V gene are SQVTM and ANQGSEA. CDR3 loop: CSVEDPGTGVVETQYF.

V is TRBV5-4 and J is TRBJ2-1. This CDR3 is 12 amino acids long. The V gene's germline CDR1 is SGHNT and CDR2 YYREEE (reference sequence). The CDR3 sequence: CASSHAGNEQFF.

The CDR3 is CASSLGFYEQYF. The V gene is TRBV12-3 or TRBV12-4, the J gene TRBJ2-7. There are 12 residues in the CDR3.

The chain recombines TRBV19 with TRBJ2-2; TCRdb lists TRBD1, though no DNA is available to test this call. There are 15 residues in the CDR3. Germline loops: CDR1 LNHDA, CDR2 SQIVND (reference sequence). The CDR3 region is CASTPGNSGTGELFF.

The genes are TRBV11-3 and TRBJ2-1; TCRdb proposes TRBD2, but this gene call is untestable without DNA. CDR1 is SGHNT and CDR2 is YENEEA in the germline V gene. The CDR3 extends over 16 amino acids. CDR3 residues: CASSVWRGGASNEQFF. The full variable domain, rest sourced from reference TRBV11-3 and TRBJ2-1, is EAGVVQSPRYKIIEKKQPVAFWCNPISGHNTLYWYLQNLGQGPELLIRYENEEAVDDSQLPKDRFSAERLKGVDSTLKIQPAELGDSAVYLCASSVWRGGASNEQFFGPGTRLTVL.